These 28 T cell receptor beta chains came from one sample sequenced in a study of cytomegalovirus exposure and HLA in healthy donors. 13 Jbeta primers and 60 Vbeta primers were used for the PCR. The table came from immunoSEQ multiplex PCR; TCRdb's copy has only in-frame clones and leaves some out. The sample holds about 80,000 clones, 70% to 80% seen once. Sequencing was performed on PBMCs. These TCRs come from a woman aged 50 to 65 in good health and CMV-seropositive.

This clone was counted between two and nine times. This chain links TRBV30 with TRBJ1-4, with TRBD1 identical over 7 bases. This CDR3 has 13 residues. V lost 5 bases to trimming and J lost 4 bases; unmatched junction nucleotides: 4. Germline assignment: CDR1 GTSNPN and CDR2 SVGIG (reference sequence). This chain's CDR3 is CAWLTGFNEKLFF. CDR3 bases: TGTGCCTGGTTGACAGGGTTTAATGAAAAACTGTTTTTT.

This clone appeared a few times. This chain joins TRBV4-2 and TRBJ2-7; the match to TRBD2 covers 11 bases. Germline CDR1 LGHNA, CDR2 YNFKEQ. The CDR3 is 17 amino acids. Losses at the gene ends were 4 bases for V and 7 bases for J; bases not matched to a gene: 15. The CDR3 bases are TGTGCCAGCAGCCTCTGGGATTTAGCGGGGGGGCCGAATGAGCAGTACTTC. It encodes CASSLWDLAGGPNEQYF.

The CDR3 is CASSQTGDYNEQFF. DNA of the CDR3: TGCGCCAGCAGCCAAACAGGGGACTACAATGAGCAGTTCTTC. This sequence joins TRBV4-1 and TRBJ2-1, with 7 bases identical to TRBD1. Trimming cost V 2 bases and J 3 bases; bases outside gene matches: 1. Germline V gene data show CDR1 as MGHRA and CDR2 as YSYEKL. This CDR3 is 14 amino acids long.

The chain employs TRBV29-1 and TRBJ1-2; 8 positions agree with TRBD1. The CDR3 loop spans 13 amino acids. Germline V gives CDR1 SQVTM, CDR2 ANQGSEA. V gave up 7 bases and J gave up 2 bases; unmatched junction bases: 6. Written as DNA, the CDR3 is TGCAGCGCCCAGACAGGGGTGAACTATGGCTACACCTTC. This sequence encodes CSAQTGVNYGYTF.

This clone has a single count. At the DNA level, this CDR3 is encoded by other sequences in the same sample as well. V usage is TRBV18 and J usage is TRBJ1-5; D not certain. This CDR3 contains 14 residues. Germline assignment: CDR1 KGHSH and CDR2 LQKENI. Trimming removed 3 bases at V and 2 bases at J, with 8 bases between. The CDR3: CASSPGQGNQPQHF. The CDR3, as DNA: TGTGCCAGCTCACCGGGTCAGGGCAATCAGCCCCAGCATTTT.

The J gene is TRBJ1-1, the V gene TRBV19; tentatively, D is TRBD1 (5 bases). The CDR3 totals 13 residues. The V end lost 4 bases, the J end lost 8 bases, and 14 bases lay between the germline ends. CDR1 is LNHDA and CDR2 is SQIVND in the germline V gene (reference sequence). The CDR3: CASSRGRGSEAFF. DNA of the CDR3: TGTGCCAGTAGTAGGGGAAGGGGAAGCGAAGCTTTCTTT.

The V gene is TRBV27, the J gene TRBJ1-2, with D uncertain. CDR3 length: 12 residues. CDR1 is MNHEY, CDR2 SMNVEV, per germline (reference sequence). Trimming pared 5 bases from V and 6 bases from J, leaving 10 bases between. The CDR3 nucleotides read TGTGCCAGCAGTAGAGGGTTGGATGGCTACACCTTC. Amino acid sequence: CASSRGLDGYTF.

V is TRBV7-9 and J is TRBJ2-1; maybe TRBD2 (6 bases). The CDR3 runs 13 residues. Germline CDR1 is SEHNR and CDR2 is FQNEAQ (reference sequence). Trimming removed 5 bases at V and 7 bases at J, with 12 bases between. The CDR3, as DNA: TGTGCCAGCAGCAAGGACTATAGAAATGAGCAGTTCTTC. Amino acids: CASSKDYRNEQFF.

This clone was detected a few times. The chain combines TRBV27 with TRBJ1-4; D is possibly TRBD1 (6 bases). Trimming pared 5 bases from V and 6 bases from J, leaving 19 bases between. The CDR3 runs to 16 residues. Germline V gives CDR1 MNHEY, CDR2 SMNVEV (reference sequence). CDR3 residues: CASSPLGRGRDEKLFF. CDR3 in DNA: TGTGCCAGCAGTCCCTTGGGAAGGGGGAGAGATGAAAAACTGTTTTTT.

V and J are TRBV5-4 and TRBJ2-3; a weak D match, TRBD2 (7 bases). The ends were cut back, 5 bases at V and 0 bases at J, with 16 bases in the middle. The germline gives CDR1 SGHNT, CDR2 YYREEE (reference sequence). This CDR3 spans 16 amino acids. CDR3 coding DNA: TGTGCCAGCAGTGTGGGAGGGAGGGGGAGCACAGATACGCAGTATTTT. Its protein is CASSVGGRGSTDTQYF.

The V and J genes are TRBV5-1 and TRBJ1-3; no clear D. CDR3 size: 14 residues. Germline assignment: CDR1 SGHRS and CDR2 YFSETQ. Trimming cost V 2 bases and J 4 bases, with 10 bases left between them. CDR3 loop: CASSLAMQGNTIYF. In DNA form, the CDR3 reads TGCGCCAGCAGCTTAGCCATGCAAGGAAACACCATATATTTT.

This clone was counted a single time. V is TRBV7-9 and J is TRBJ1-1; D unresolved. Trimming took 1 base from V and 1 from J, leaving 10 bases between them. CDR1 SEHNR and CDR2 FQNEAQ come from the germline V gene (reference sequence). This CDR3 region has 15 residues. In DNA, the CDR3 is TGTGCCAGCAGCTTAGTTCTCCAACAGAACACTGAAGCTTTCTTT. Protein product: CASSLVLQQNTEAFF.

The chain recombines TRBV9 with TRBJ2-1, with 10 bases aligning to TRBD2. There are 16 residues in the CDR3. The V and J ends lost 4 bases and 1 base, in that order; junction bases with no gene match: 5. Germline CDR1 and CDR2: SGDLS and YYNGEE. The DNA of the CDR3 is TGTGCCAGCAGCTCTAGCGGGAGTGGGTCCTACAATGAGCAGTTCTTC. It encodes CASSSSGSGSYNEQFF.

The V and J genes are TRBV6-1 and TRBJ2-1; maybe TRBD2 (7 bases). V lost 7 bases to trimming and J lost 5 bases, with 18 bases between them. Germline values: CDR1 MNHNS, CDR2 SASEGT. The CDR3 length is 15 residues. The CDR3 reads CASTLGEGDHNEQFF. CDR3 DNA: TGTGCCAGCACTCTGGGGGAGGGGGACCACAATGAGCAGTTCTTC.

This rearrangement joins TRBV2 to TRBJ2-1; TRBD2 matches at 12 bases. Trimming at V came to 6 bases and at J to 8 bases, leaving 8 bases not matched to a gene. This CDR3 comprises 15 residues. Germline-derived CDR1 and CDR2 are SNHLY and FYNNEI. The CDR3 region has the DNA TGTGCCAGCAGATCTACTAGCGGGGGGCCCTATGAGCAGTTCTTC. Its protein is CASRSTSGGPYEQFF.

The gene calls are TRBV19 and TRBJ2-4; possible D gene TRBD1, 6 bases. The V gene's germline CDR1 is LNHDA and CDR2 SQIVND (reference sequence). Trimming removed 6 bases at V and 1 base at J, with 13 bases between. The CDR3 has 15 amino acids. CDR3 loop: CASRPQGRAKNIQYF. CDR3 DNA sequence: TGTGCCAGTAGGCCACAGGGTAGGGCCAAAAACATTCAGTACTTC.

This clone was observed once. The chain has TRBV5-1 and TRBJ2-3; 8 bases map to TRBD2. The CDR3 is 15 amino acids. The junction had 8 bases not matched to a gene; V was cut back by 3 bases and J by 5 bases. Germline values: CDR1 SGHRS, CDR2 YFSETQ. Here the CDR3 DNA reads TGCGCCAGCAGCTCTGGACTAGCAAGGCAAGATACGCAGTATTTT. Its translation: CASSSGLARQDTQYF. Full variable domain (missing parts from reference TRBV5-1 and TRBJ2-3): KAGVTQTPRYLIKTRGQQVTLSCSPISGHRSVSWYQQTPGQGLQFLFEYFSETQRNKGNFPGRFSGRQFSNSRSEMNVSTLELGDSALYLCASSSGLARQDTQYFGPGTRLTVL.

This chain links TRBV6-1 with TRBJ2-3; TRBD1 matches 8 bases. V lost 4 bases and J lost 6; bases outside the gene matches: 9. Germline CDR1 is MNHNS and CDR2 is SASEGT. The CDR3 consists of 15 residues. This chain's CDR3 is CASSAYRGIGDTQYF. CDR3 nucleotides: TGTGCCAGCAGTGCATACAGGGGGATAGGCGATACGCAGTATTTT.

There are a few counts of this clone. The rearrangement links TRBV27 to TRBJ1-5; D is undetermined. Germline V CDR1 and CDR2: MNHEY, SMNVEV (reference sequence). V was clipped by 3 bases and J by 4 bases, with 10 bases between them. The CDR3 has 14 amino acids. CDR3 coding DNA: TGTGCCAGCAGTTTCAGGAGAGGGAATCAGCCCCAGCATTTT. Its protein product is CASSFRRGNQPQHF.

This chain joins TRBV5-1 and TRBJ1-3; tentatively, D is TRBD1 (5 bases). CDR3 length: 14 amino acids. CDR1 and CDR2 from the germline V gene are SGHRS and YFSETQ. V dropped 3 bases and J dropped 4 bases, with 11 bases sitting between them. CDR3 in DNA: TGCGCCAGCAGCTCGCAGGGTGGGGGAAACACCATATATTTT. Translation: CASSSQGGGNTIYF.

This clone was observed a handful of times. The rearrangement uses TRBV2 and TRBJ2-3; D is perhaps TRBD1 (8 bases). Trimming pared 6 bases from V and 6 bases from J, leaving 19 bases between. The CDR3 consists of 15 residues. Germline-derived CDR1 and CDR2 are SNHLY and FYNNEI. This CDR3 reads CASSWTGRGEDTQYF. The CDR3 nucleotides read TGTGCCAGCAGCTGGACAGGGAGGGGTGAGGATACGCAGTATTTT. The full variable domain, with the rest looked up from reference TRBV2 and TRBJ2-3, is EPEVTQTPSHQVTQMGQEVILRCVPISNHLYFYWYRQILGQKVEFLVSFYNNEISEKSEIFDDQFSVERPDGSNFTLKIRSTKLEDSAMYFCASSWTGRGEDTQYFGPGTRLTVL.

This CDR3 is CASSGGGAGYEQYF. CDR3 DNA sequence: TGTGCCAGCAGCGGCGGGGGGGCCGGTTACGAGCAGTACTTC. This chain connects TRBV7-8 to TRBJ2-7, with 9 bases identical to TRBD2. This CDR3 has 14 amino acids. The germline V gene encodes CDR1 SGHVS and CDR2 FQNEAQ. V lost 5 bases to trimming and J lost 4 bases; unmatched junction nucleotides: 6.

V and J are TRBV12-2 and TRBJ2-7; the table's D gene call, TRBD2, was not cross checked with the DNA. TRBV12-2 is flagged as a pseudogene. The CDR3 has 19 amino acids. The CDR3 loop is CASRLARNSGGAFVNEQYF. The CDR3 DNA reads as TGTGCAAGTCGCTTAGCGCGCAATAGCGGGGGGGCCTTTGTGAACGAGCAGTACTTC.

This clone was detected only a few times. The V call is TRBV5-1, the J call TRBJ1-4; no firm D call. The CDR3 has 14 residues. V was pared by 4 bases and J by 4 bases, with 11 bases between. Germline CDR1 and CDR2: SGHRS and YFSETQ. The CDR3 loop reads CASSIGSLNEKLFF. Written as DNA, the CDR3 is TGCGCCAGCAGCATCGGGTCCCTTAATGAAAAACTGTTTTTT.

The V and J genes are TRBV19 and TRBJ1-2; TRBD1 matches 10 bases. CDR3 length: 14 residues. The V gene end was trimmed by 5 bases and the J gene end by 8 bases; junction bases not matched to a gene: 8. Germline values: CDR1 LNHDA, CDR2 SQIVND (reference sequence). As DNA, the CDR3 is TGTGCCAGTAGTCTTGGGACAGGGGTAGGGGGCTACACCTTC. Amino acid sequence: CASSLGTGVGGYTF.

The chain is built from TRBV19 and TRBJ2-5, with D perhaps matching TRBD2 (6 bases). The CDR3 is 12 amino acids. V was trimmed by 1 base and J by 9 bases, leaving 9 bases between them. Per the germline V gene, CDR1 is LNHDA and CDR2 is SQIVND (reference sequence). Written as DNA, the CDR3 is TGTGCCAGTAGTATAGGGGGGGAGGCCCAGTACTTC. The encoded protein is CASSIGGEAQYF.

The genes are TRBV7-9 and TRBJ1-2, with D maybe TRBD1 (6 bases). CDR1 is SEHNR and CDR2 is FQNEAQ in the germline V gene (reference sequence). The CDR3 runs to 14 residues. V lost 2 bases and J 6 bases, leaving 13 bases between the germline ends. The CDR3: CASSLNRATHGYTF. The CDR3 DNA reads as TGTGCCAGCAGCTTAAACAGGGCGACTCATGGCTACACCTTC.

The chain joins TRBV5-1 to TRBJ2-1, with a weak D call TRBD2 (6 bases). Germline V gene sequence: CDR1 SGHRS, CDR2 YFSETQ. This CDR3 is built from 14 residues. V was pared by 2 bases and J by 6 bases, with 12 bases between. Here the CDR3 reads CASSFIAGPNEQFF. Written as DNA, the CDR3 is TGCGCCAGCAGCTTTATTGCGGGGCCCAATGAGCAGTTCTTC.